This is a list of T cell receptor beta chains from one sample in a study of blood T cell repertoires in COVID-19. Repertoires were generated with immunoSEQ multiplex PCR, while TCRdb's copy carries only in-frame clones and drops some. The sample shows 100,000 to 150,000 clones, approximately 86% of them seen only once. The sequenced sample was PBMCs or T cells enriched from blood (not recorded which). Receptors were obtained from a woman aged 45-65 years who had recovered from COVID-19. Each CDR3 is given without its conserved first and last residue. Part of the rows lack a size; the others show once, few, many or a class for expanded clones.

TRBJ2-1	TRBV11-2	12	NA	ASSLDRGSSEQF
TRBJ2-7	TRBV9	12	NA	ASSVRGFQDEQY
TRBJ1-1	TRBV27	12	NA	ASSPGTDNTEAF
TRBJ2-3	TRBV9	13	NA	ASSVAGGDTDTQY
TRBJ1-4	TRBV7-9	12	NA	ASSSYTTNEKLF
TRBJ2-3	TRBV21-1	13	once	ASYKGQGNTDTQY
TRBJ1-1	TRBV2	15	NA	ASSEALMDSMNTEAF
TRBJ2-3	TRBV6-2/TRBV6-3	13	NA	ASSSGTDFTDTQY
TRBJ2-7	TRBV5-1	12	NA	ASSAKQGMGEQY
TRBJ1-6	TRBV7-9	15	NA	ASSDDRGIDYNSPLH
TRBJ2-7	TRBV19	13	NA	ASSIARTPTMEQY
TRBJ2-7	TRBV20-1	12	NA	SASQTSGGIEQY
TRBJ2-2	TRBV5-1	14	NA	ASSPAPRQGAGELF
TRBJ1-5	TRBV7-8	14	once	ASSLAGAPLPQPQH
TRBJ1-5	TRBV19	13	NA	ASSMRPEMGQPQH
TRBJ2-7	TRBV7-2	13	NA	ASSLAKGSTYEQY
TRBJ2-4	TRBV3-1/TRBV3-2	16	NA	ASSQPMAKGQAKNIQY
TRBJ1-2	TRBV2	12	NA	ASSHRGVNYGYT
TRBJ1-2	TRBV11-2	15	NA	ASSLEGQGAIGYGHT
TRBJ1-2	TRBV11-3	11	few	ASSYAANYGYT
TRBJ2-3	TRBV13	14	NA	ASSLGEGSSTDTQY
TRBJ2-5	TRBV4-2	11	NA	ASSQDTEETQY
TRBJ1-2	TRBV11-1	12	NA	ASSRNTGRDGYT
TRBJ2-1	TRBV11-3	11	NA	ASSLQDYNEQF
TRBJ1-5	TRBV19	14	NA	ASVSGTGPRNQPQH
TRBJ1-5	TRBV6-2/TRBV6-3	16	once	ASSTKLQGARSNQPQH
TRBJ1-6	TRBV7-2	12	NA	ASSPDRAGSPLH
TRBJ2-7	TRBV7-9	12	NA	ASSPTSGGTQQY
TRBJ1-3	TRBV5-1	13	NA	ASSGGLNSGNTIY
TRBJ2-3	TRBV11-2	15	NA	ASSLRGSGGAVDTQY
TRBJ2-3	TRBV9	12	NA	ASSVGQGADTQY
TRBJ1-2	TRBV5-1	12	NA	ASSLQVDNYGYT
TRBJ2-1	TRBV30	14	NA	AWSVADRGRGNEQF